These 26 T cell receptor beta chains were all obtained from the same sample, sequenced in a study of cytomegalovirus exposure and HLA in healthy donors. 13 Jbeta primers and 60 Vbeta primers were used for the PCR. Only in-frame clones appear in the TCRdb table, and some are missing; sequencing was by immunoSEQ multiplex PCR. The repertoire has about 130,000 clones, over 70% of them found once; the top ten carry 1.2%. The sequencing input was PBMCs. The origin of the receptors is a female donor in good health and CMV-seronegative.

The chain has TRBV28 and TRBJ1-3, with TRBD1 as a possible D gene (5 bases). The CDR3 has 16 amino acids. V shed 5 bases and J shed 1 base, with 15 bases lying between them. Germline CDR1 MDHEN, CDR2 SYDVKM. CDR3: CASSLPGTLSGNTIYF. For the CDR3, the DNA is TGTGCCAGCAGTCTACCGGGGACTTTATCTGGAAACACCATATATTTT.

The CDR3 protein is CASGLAGGFQPQHF. The CDR3 bases are TGTGCTAGTGGTTTGGCGGGGGGGTTTCAGCCCCAGCATTTT. The chain combines TRBV12-5 with TRBJ1-5; perhaps TRBD1 as D (5 bases). Trimming left V 1 base short and J 6 bases short, with 10 bases between. The germline V gene encodes CDR1 LGHNT and CDR2 FRNRAP. The CDR3 contains 14 residues.

This clone was observed a few times. This chain joins TRBV19 and TRBJ2-1; 10 bases align to TRBD2. V lost 6 bases to trimming and J lost 5 bases; unmatched junction nucleotides: 10. The CDR3 runs 16 residues. CDR1 is LNHDA and CDR2 is SQIVND in the germline V gene (reference sequence). As DNA, the CDR3 is TGTGCCAGTAGCCTCCATGGGAGCGGGAGGGACAATGAGCAGTTCTTC. Translating it yields CASSLHGSGRDNEQFF.

CDR3 in amino acids: CASSLGQEYTEAFF. In nucleotides, the CDR3 is TGTGCCAGCAGCTTGGGACAGGAATACACTGAAGCTTTCTTT. This chain uses TRBV7-8 with TRBJ1-1; 8 bases align to TRBD1. CDR3 size: 14 residues. With 3 bases clipped from V and 3 bases from J, the junction kept 3 bases outside the gene matches. Looked up from germline, CDR1 is SGHVS and CDR2 is FQNEAQ.

V and J are TRBV19 and TRBJ2-7; D unresolved. V lost 1 base, J lost 2 bases, and 9 bases lay in between. CDR1 is LNHDA, CDR2 SQIVND, per germline (reference sequence). The CDR3 length is 14 residues. The CDR3 sequence is CASSIGRPTYEQYF. The CDR3 nucleotides read TGTGCCAGTAGTATAGGCAGGCCTACCTACGAGCAGTACTTC.

This sequence joins TRBV18 and TRBJ2-1; 7 nucleotides match TRBD2. CDR1 and CDR2 (germline): KGHSH, LQKENI. The junction had 15 bases not matched to a gene; V was cut back by 3 bases and J by 7 bases. CDR3 size: 17 residues. CDR3 protein: CASSPTGGWAGVNEQFF. CDR3 nucleotides: TGTGCCAGCTCACCCACCGGAGGGTGGGCGGGAGTAAATGAGCAGTTCTTC.

The chain carries TRBV19 and TRBJ2-1; 12 bases line up with TRBD2. The germline CDR1 and CDR2 sequences are LNHDA and SQIVND (reference sequence). Trimming took 6 bases from V and 1 from J; bases not matched to a gene: 7. The length of the CDR3 is 17 residues. The CDR3 region has the DNA TGTGCCAGTAGCCTGACTAGCGGGGGTTGGTCCTACAATGAGCAGTTCTTC. This sequence encodes CASSLTSGGWSYNEQFF.

This chain connects TRBV5-1 to TRBJ2-5; the D gene is possibly TRBD1 (6 bases). The J call may be wrong; the DNA end is better matched by TRBJ2-7. The CDR3 runs 13 residues. Germline CDR1 is SGHRS and CDR2 is YFSETQ. CDR3 nucleotide sequence: TGCGCCAGCAGCCGGGACACCACCTACGAGCAGTACTTC. Amino acid sequence: CASSRDTTYEQYF.

The V gene is TRBV7-7, the J gene TRBJ2-7, with 10 nucleotides matching TRBD1. Losses at the gene ends were 5 bases for V and 2 bases for J; bases not matched to a gene: 15. The CDR3 runs to 18 residues. Germline V lookup: CDR1 SSHAT, CDR2 FNYEAQ (reference sequence). CDR3 amino acids: CASSRETGGGGSPYEQYF. In DNA form, the CDR3 reads TGTGCCAGCAGCCGAGAGACAGGGGGCGGGGGTTCCCCCTACGAGCAGTACTTC.

The chain has TRBV7-3 and TRBJ2-1; 12 bases are shared with TRBD2. Germline loops: CDR1 SGHTA, CDR2 FQGTGA. Trimming took 3 bases from V and 6 from J; bases not matched to a gene: 0. The CDR3 is made up of 14 amino acids. The CDR3 region has the DNA TGTGCCAGCAGCTTGGGACTAGCGGGCAATGAGCAGTTCTTC. Translating it yields CASSLGLAGNEQFF.

The chain carries TRBV5-8 and TRBJ2-3, with D uncertain. The V end was cut by 3 bases, the J end by 4 bases, with 9 bases between. There are 13 residues in the CDR3. Germline V lookup: CDR1 SGHTS, CDR2 YDEGEE. The CDR3, as DNA: TGTGCCAGCAGCTGGCCAGGTTCAGATACGCAGTATTTT. It encodes CASSWPGSDTQYF.

This clone has more than one count but fewer than ten. The rearrangement joins TRBV5-4 to TRBJ2-1, with 8 bases lining up with TRBD1. The V gene's germline CDR1 is SGHNT and CDR2 YYREEE (reference sequence). Losses at the gene ends were 0 bases for V and 7 bases for J; bases not matched to a gene: 15. The CDR3 spans 18 residues. In DNA, the CDR3 is TGTGCCAGCAGCTTGGGACAGGGGTACGGGGCCACTGGAAATGAGCAGTTCTTC. Translated, it gives CASSLGQGYGATGNEQFF.

In this sample, this clone turned up a few times. This chain uses TRBV19 with TRBJ2-1; TRBD1 matches 8 bases. The CDR3 loop spans 13 amino acids. V shed 5 bases, J shed 9 bases, and the junction held 6 bases outside the gene matches. Germline CDR1 is LNHDA and CDR2 is SQIVND (reference sequence). This chain's CDR3 is CASSVDRGGEQFF. The CDR3 bases are TGTGCCAGTAGTGTTGACAGGGGCGGTGAGCAGTTCTTC.

J is TRBJ2-7 and V is TRBV5-1, with no clear D. Per the germline V gene, CDR1 is SGHRS and CDR2 is YFSETQ. V lost 0 bases and J lost 0, with 10 bases in between. This CDR3 spans 15 amino acids. The DNA of the CDR3 is TGCGCCAGCAGCTTGGATCCGGTTTTCTCCTACGAGCAGTACTTC. Translating it yields CASSLDPVFSYEQYF.

The genes are TRBV7-9 and TRBJ2-7, with TRBD2 identical over 16 bases. V was clipped by 5 bases and J by 1 base; unmatched bases: 8. The CDR3 has 18 residues. Looked up from germline, CDR1 is SEHNR and CDR2 is FQNEAQ (reference sequence). The CDR3 sequence is CASSQPGTSGGESYEQYF. The CDR3 nucleotides read TGTGCCAGCAGCCAACCCGGGACTAGCGGGGGGGAATCCTACGAGCAGTACTTC.

The rearrangement uses TRBV6-6 and TRBJ2-5; D perhaps matches TRBD1 (6 bases). CDR1 is MNHNY and CDR2 is SVGAGI in the germline V gene (reference sequence). Trimming shortened V by 5 bases and J by 2 bases, and 12 bases separated the two germline ends. The CDR3 covers 14 residues. In nucleotides, the CDR3 is TGTGCCAGCAGTAACTACAGGGAACAAGAGACCCAGTACTTC. This gives the protein CASSNYREQETQYF.

The V and J genes are TRBV11-2 and TRBJ2-5; D unresolved. Germline V gives CDR1 SGHAT, CDR2 FQNNGV. CDR3 length: 13 amino acids. With 1 base removed from V and 2 bases from J, the gap between germline ends came to 5 bases. CDR3 coding DNA: TGTGCCAGCAGCTTAGGTCAGCAAGAGACCCAGTACTTC. It codes for CASSLGQQETQYF.

The J gene is TRBJ2-5, the V gene TRBV4-1, with 7 bases that match TRBD1. There are 16 residues in the CDR3. Germline V lookup: CDR1 MGHRA, CDR2 YSYEKL. Trimming removed 0 bases from V and 5 bases from J; junction bases left unmatched: 9. CDR3: CASSQESTGVGETQYF. In nucleotides, the CDR3 is TGCGCCAGCAGCCAAGAGAGTACAGGGGTTGGGGAGACCCAGTACTTC.

This chain connects TRBV11-2 to TRBJ1-3; no definite D call. Deletions cut 6 bases from V and 1 base from J, with 10 bases between. CDR1 is SGHAT, CDR2 FQNNGV, per germline. The CDR3 has 14 amino acids. The CDR3 reads CASSEQPSGNTIYF. CDR3 sequence (DNA): TGTGCCAGCAGTGAACAGCCTTCTGGAAACACCATATATTTT.

This rearrangement joins TRBV11-2 to TRBJ2-7; 9 bases align to TRBD1. The junction had 7 bases not matched to a gene; V was cut back by 5 bases and J by 5 bases. Germline assignment: CDR1 SGHAT and CDR2 FQNNGV. The CDR3 has 14 amino acids. In DNA, the CDR3 is TGTGCCAGCAGCCTTGGACAGGGGCCGGACGAGCAGTACTTC. Its translation is CASSLGQGPDEQYF. The variable domain in full, with the rest retrieved from reference TRBV11-2 and TRBJ2-7, is EAGVAQSPRYKIIEKRQSVAFWCNPISGHATLYWYQQILGQGPKLLIQFQNNGVVDDSQLPKDRFSAERLKGVDSTLKIQPAKLEDSAVYLCASSLGQGPDEQYFGPGTRLTVT.

The chain carries TRBV7-3 and TRBJ2-1; D is unclear. The CDR3 has 13 amino acids. Germline V gene lookup returns CDR1 SGHTA and CDR2 FQGTGA. The ends were cut back, 2 bases at V and 9 bases at J, with 11 bases in the middle. The CDR3 reads CASSLGSSGEQFF. CDR3 nucleotides: TGTGCCAGCAGCTTAGGTAGCTCCGGTGAGCAGTTCTTC.

Only one count was recorded for this clone. CDR3 protein: CASSLGGSMNTEAFF. The CDR3 bases are TGTGCCAGCAGCTTAGGGGGCTCGATGAACACTGAAGCTTTCTTT. The J gene is TRBJ1-1, the V gene TRBV7-8, with a tentative D call TRBD1 (5 bases). V shed 1 base and J shed 0 bases, with 9 bases lying between them. CDR1 is SGHVS, CDR2 FQNEAQ, per germline. The CDR3 loop spans 15 amino acids.

The gene calls are TRBV21-1 and TRBJ1-5; the table calls TRBD1, which could not be checked here. TRBV21-1 is shown as a pseudogene. This CDR3 region has 16 residues. CDR3 DNA sequence: TGTGCCAGCAGCAGGCGTACAGGGCGCCGCAATCAGCCCCAGCATTTT. It codes for CASSRRTGRRNQPQHF.

This CDR3 is CASSQELMNTEAFF. DNA of the CDR3: TGTGCCAGCAGCCAAGAATTAATGAACACTGAAGCTTTCTTT. The chain is built from TRBV14 and TRBJ1-1, with D unclear. Germline V gene lookup returns CDR1 SGHDN and CDR2 FVKESK. V shed 0 bases and J shed 0 bases, with 5 bases lying between them. The CDR3 length is 14 residues. Full variable domain (remainder filled in from reference TRBV14 and TRBJ1-1): EAGVTQFPSHSVIEKGQTVTLRCDPISGHDNLYWYRRVMGKEIKFLLHFVKESKQDESGMPNNRFLAERTGGTYSTLKVQPAELEDSGVYFCASSQELMNTEAFFGQGTRLTVV.

This chain connects TRBV5-1 to TRBJ1-1; 9 bases are a match to TRBD1. The CDR3 length is 15 residues. The germline gives CDR1 SGHRS, CDR2 YFSETQ. Trimming cost V 2 bases and J 3 bases; bases outside gene matches: 5. CDR3 residues: CASSLVQGADTEAFF. CDR3 in DNA: TGCGCCAGCAGCTTAGTACAGGGGGCCGACACTGAAGCTTTCTTT.

The V gene is TRBV6-4, the J gene TRBJ2-5, with TRBD1 matching over 12 bases. The CDR3 has 20 residues. The V gene end was trimmed by 2 bases and the J gene end by 3 bases; junction bases not matched to a gene: 16. CDR1 MRHNA and CDR2 SNTAGT come from the germline V gene. As DNA, the CDR3 is TGTGCCAGCAGTGACGTCCGGGGACAGGGGGCGCAGGGGGTAGAAGAGACCCAGTACTTC. It translates to CASSDVRGQGAQGVEETQYF.